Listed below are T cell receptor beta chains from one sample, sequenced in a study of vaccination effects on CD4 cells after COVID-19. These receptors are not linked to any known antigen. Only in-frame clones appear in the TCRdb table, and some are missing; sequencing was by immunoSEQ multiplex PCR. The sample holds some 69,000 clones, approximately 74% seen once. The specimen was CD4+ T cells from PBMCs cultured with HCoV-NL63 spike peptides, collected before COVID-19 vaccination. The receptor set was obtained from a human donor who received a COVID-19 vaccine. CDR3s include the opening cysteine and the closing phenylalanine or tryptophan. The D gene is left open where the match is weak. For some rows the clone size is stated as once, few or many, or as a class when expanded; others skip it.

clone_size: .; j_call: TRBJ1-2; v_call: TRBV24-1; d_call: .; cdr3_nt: TGTGCCACCAGTGATCATGGGCCCGATAACTATGGCTACACCTTC; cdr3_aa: CATSDHGPDNYGYTF
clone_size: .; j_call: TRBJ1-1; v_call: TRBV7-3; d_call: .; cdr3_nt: TGTGCCAGCAGCCGGACCCTGAACACTGAAGCTTTCTTT; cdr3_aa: CASSRTLNTEAFF
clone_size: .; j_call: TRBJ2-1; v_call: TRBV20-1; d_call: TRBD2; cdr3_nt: TGCAGTGCTAGTCCTAGCGGGGCGTTCTCCTACAATGAGCAGTTCTTC; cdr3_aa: CSASPSGAFSYNEQFF
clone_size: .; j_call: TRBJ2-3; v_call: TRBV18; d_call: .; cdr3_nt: TGTGCCAGCTCACCCCCGGGGGTCACAGATACGCAGTATTTT; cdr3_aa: CASSPPGVTDTQYF
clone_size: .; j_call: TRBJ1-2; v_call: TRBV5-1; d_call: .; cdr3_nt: TGCGCCAGCAGCTTGCTAAGTCAGAAAAGTAACTATGGCTACACCTTC; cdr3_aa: CASSLLSQKSNYGYTF
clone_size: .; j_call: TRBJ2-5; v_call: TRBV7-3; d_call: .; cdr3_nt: TGTGCCAGCAGCCACGGGCTAGCCATTGGGGAGACCCAGTACTTC; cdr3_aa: CASSHGLAIGETQYF
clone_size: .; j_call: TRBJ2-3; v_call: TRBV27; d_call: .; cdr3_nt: TGTGCCAGCCGGGACTCGGGGAACACAGATACGCAGTATTTT; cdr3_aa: CASRDSGNTDTQYF
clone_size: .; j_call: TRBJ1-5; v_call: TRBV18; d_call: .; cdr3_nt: TGTGCCAGCTCACCACCAGGGGCTGGCAATCAGCCCCAGCATTTT; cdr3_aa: CASSPPGAGNQPQHF
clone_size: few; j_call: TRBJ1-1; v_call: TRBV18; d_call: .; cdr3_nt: TGTGCCAGCTCACCTGGAGGGACATTGAACACTGAAGCTTTCTTT; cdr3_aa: CASSPGGTLNTEAFF
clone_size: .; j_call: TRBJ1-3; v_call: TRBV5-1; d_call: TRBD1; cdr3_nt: TGCGCCAGCAGCTCACAGGGGTCAGGAAACACCATATATTTT; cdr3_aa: CASSSQGSGNTIYF
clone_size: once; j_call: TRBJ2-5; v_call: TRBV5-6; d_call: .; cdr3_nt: TGTGCCAGCAGCTGGGAGGAAGAGACCCAGTACTTC; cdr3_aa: CASSWEEETQYF
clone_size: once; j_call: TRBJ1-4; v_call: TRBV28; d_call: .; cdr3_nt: TGTGCCAGCACGCTAACCCGGCAGCCCGAGGATGGAAAACTGTTTTTT; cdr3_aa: CASTLTRQPEDGKLFF
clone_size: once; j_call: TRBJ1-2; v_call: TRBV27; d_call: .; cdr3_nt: TGTGCCAGCAGTTTCCGAGGCTTTTATGGCTACACCTTC; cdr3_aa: CASSFRGFYGYTF
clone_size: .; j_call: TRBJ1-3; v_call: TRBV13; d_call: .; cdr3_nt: TGTGCCAGCAGCTTAGGAAACACCATATATTTT; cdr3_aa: CASSLGNTIYF
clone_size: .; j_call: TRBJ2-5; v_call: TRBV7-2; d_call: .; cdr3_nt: TGTGCCAGCAGCTTATCCCCCCGGGGGGCGATCTCGGAGACCCAGTACTTC; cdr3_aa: CASSLSPRGAISETQYF
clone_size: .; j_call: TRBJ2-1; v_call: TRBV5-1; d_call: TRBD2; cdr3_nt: TGCGCCAGCAGCTTGGGGCTAGCGGGGGGGACAAGCTCCTACAATGAGCAGTTCTTC; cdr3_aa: CASSLGLAGGTSSYNEQFF
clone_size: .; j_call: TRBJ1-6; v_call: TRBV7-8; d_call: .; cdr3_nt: TGTGCCAGCAGCCCCCCGTCGATGGATTCACCCCTCCACTTT; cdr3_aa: CASSPPSMDSPLHF
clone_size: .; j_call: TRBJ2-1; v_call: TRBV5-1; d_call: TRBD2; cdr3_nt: TGCGCCAGCAGCTTGGGGGGACTAGCGGAATACAATGAGCAGTTCTTC; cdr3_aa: CASSLGGLAEYNEQFF
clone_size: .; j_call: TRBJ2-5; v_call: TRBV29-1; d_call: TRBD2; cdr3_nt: TGCAGCGCCGTAGCGGGGGGGCCCAAAGAGACCCAGTACTTC; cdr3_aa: CSAVAGGPKETQYF
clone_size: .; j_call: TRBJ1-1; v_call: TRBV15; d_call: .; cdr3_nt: TGTGCCACCTCCCAAGGGGTGAACACTGAAGCTTTCTTT; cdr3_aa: CATSQGVNTEAFF
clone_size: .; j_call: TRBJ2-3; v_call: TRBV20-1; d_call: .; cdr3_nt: TGCAGTGCTAGTAGGGGTATATGGGATACGCAGTATTTT; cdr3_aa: CSASRGIWDTQYF
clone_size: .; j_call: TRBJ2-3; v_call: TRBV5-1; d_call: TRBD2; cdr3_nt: TGCGCCAGCAGCTTGTATGGGCGGGGGGTTTCAGATACGCAGTATTTT; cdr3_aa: CASSLYGRGVSDTQYF
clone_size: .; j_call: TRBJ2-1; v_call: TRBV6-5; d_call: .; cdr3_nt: TGTGCCAGCAGGGGGGTACTTTACCCCAATGAGCAGTTCTTC; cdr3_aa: CASRGVLYPNEQFF
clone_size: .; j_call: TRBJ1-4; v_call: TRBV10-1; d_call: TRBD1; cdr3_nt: TGCGCCAGCAGTGAAGCTACCGGGACAGGGAATGAAAAACTGTTTTTT; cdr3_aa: CASSEATGTGNEKLFF
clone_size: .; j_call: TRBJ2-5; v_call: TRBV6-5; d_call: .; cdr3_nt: TGTGCCAGCAGTACCCATACAGGGAACCAAGAGACCCAGTACTTC; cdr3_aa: CASSTHTGNQETQYF
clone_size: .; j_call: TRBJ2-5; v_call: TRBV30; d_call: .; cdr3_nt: TGTGCCTGGACCACACAGGGTGTACAAGAGACCCAGTACTTC; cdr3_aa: CAWTTQGVQETQYF
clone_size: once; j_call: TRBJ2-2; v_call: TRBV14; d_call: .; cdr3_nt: TGTGCCAGCAGCCGATTCACGGACACCGGGGAGCTGTTTTTT; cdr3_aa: CASSRFTDTGELFF
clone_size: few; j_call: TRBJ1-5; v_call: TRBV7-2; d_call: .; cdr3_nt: TGTGCCAGCAGCTTGCCACAGGGCTATAGCAATCAGCCCCAGCATTTT; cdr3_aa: CASSLPQGYSNQPQHF
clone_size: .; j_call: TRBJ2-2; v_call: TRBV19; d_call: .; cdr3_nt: TGTGCCAGTAGGGGGGCGGTCGGGGAGCTGTTTTTT; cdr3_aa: CASRGAVGELFF
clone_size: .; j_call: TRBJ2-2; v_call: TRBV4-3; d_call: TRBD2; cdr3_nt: TGCGCCAGCAGCCCCCGGGGGGGGGCGGACGGGGAGCTGTTTTTT; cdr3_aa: CASSPRGGADGELFF
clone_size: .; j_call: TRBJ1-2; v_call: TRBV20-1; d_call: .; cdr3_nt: TGCAGTGCAGGAACCTACTATGGCTACACCTTC; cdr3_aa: CSAGTYYGYTF
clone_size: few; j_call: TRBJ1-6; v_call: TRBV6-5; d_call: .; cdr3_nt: TGTGCCAGCAACAAGGACAGCTATAATTCACCCCTCCACTTT; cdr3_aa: CASNKDSYNSPLHF
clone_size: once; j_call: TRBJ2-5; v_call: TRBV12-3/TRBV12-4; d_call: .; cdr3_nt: TGTGCCAGCAGGCGCGGCCTCCAAGAGACCCAGTACTTC; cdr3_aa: CASRRGLQETQYF
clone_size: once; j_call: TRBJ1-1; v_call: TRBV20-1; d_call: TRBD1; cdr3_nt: TGCAGTGCTAGCCGAACAGGGGGAGCTTTCTTT; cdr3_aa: CSASRTGGAFF
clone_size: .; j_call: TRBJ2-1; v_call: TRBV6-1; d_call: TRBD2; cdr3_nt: TGTGCCAGCAGTGAAATACTAGCGGGGGCACTTGAGCAGTTCTTC; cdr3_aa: CASSEILAGALEQFF
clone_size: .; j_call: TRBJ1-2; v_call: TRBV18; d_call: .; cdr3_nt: TGTGCCAGCTCACCAAACCCTAACTATGGCTACACCTTC; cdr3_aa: CASSPNPNYGYTF
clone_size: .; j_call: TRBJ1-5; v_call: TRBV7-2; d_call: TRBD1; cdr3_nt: TGTGCCAGCAGCTTACGATCAGGGGGCGATCAGCCCCAGCATTTT; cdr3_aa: CASSLRSGGDQPQHF
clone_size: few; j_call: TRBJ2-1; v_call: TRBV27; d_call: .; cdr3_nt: TGTGCCAGCAGTCTGACACCCAGCTCCTACAATGAGCAGTTCTTC; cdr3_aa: CASSLTPSSYNEQFF
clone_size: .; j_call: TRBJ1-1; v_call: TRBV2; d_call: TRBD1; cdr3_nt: TGTGCCAGCAGTCCGGGACAGCAAACCATTGAAGCTTTCTTT; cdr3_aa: CASSPGQQTIEAFF
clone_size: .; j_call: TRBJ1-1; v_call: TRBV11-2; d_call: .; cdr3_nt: TGTGCCAGCAGTGTGGCGAGAATCATGAACACTGAAGCTTTCTTT; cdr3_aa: CASSVARIMNTEAFF